The 27 T cell receptor beta chains below come from one sample, sequenced in a study of cytomegalovirus exposure and HLA in healthy donors. This PCR relied on a set of 60 Vbeta primers and 13 Jbeta primers. The method was immunoSEQ multiplex PCR; TCRdb's version includes in-frame clones alone and lacks a portion of them. The sample yields some 200,000 clones, approximately 78% seen once. What was sequenced was PBMCs. The source of these receptors is a woman younger than 35 in good health and CMV-seronegative.

The J gene is TRBJ2-7, the V gene TRBV28; TRBD1 aligns across 9 bases. There are 14 residues in the CDR3. The germline gives CDR1 MDHEN, CDR2 SYDVKM. V trimming: 9 bases; J trimming: 5 bases; junction bases outside the gene matches: 11. CDR3: CASLRDREGNEQYF. The CDR3 coding sequence is TGTGCCAGTCTCCGGGACAGGGAAGGAAACGAGCAGTACTTC.

V gene TRBV9 combines with J gene TRBJ1-1, with D possibly TRBD1 on 6 matching bases. This CDR3 comprises 15 residues. Looked up from germline, CDR1 is SGDLS and CDR2 is YYNGEE. V lost 2 bases and J lost 3, with 14 bases in between. CDR3: CASSVTQGTDTEAFF. The DNA of the CDR3 is TGTGCCAGCAGCGTCACACAGGGTACAGACACTGAAGCTTTCTTT.

V usage is TRBV19 and J usage is TRBJ2-6; D gene uncertain. V dropped 3 bases and J dropped 1 base, with 7 bases sitting between them. Germline CDR1 reads LNHDA; CDR2 reads SQIVND (reference sequence). The CDR3 totals 15 residues. CDR3 nucleotides: TGTGCCAGTAGTATTTCGGTGTCTGGGGCCAACGTCCTGACTTTC. As protein: CASSISVSGANVLTF. Drawing the rest from reference TRBV19 and TRBJ2-6, the complete variable domain is DGGITQSPKYLFRKEGQNVTLSCEQNLNHDAMYWYRQDPGQGLRLIYYSQIVNDFQKGDIAEGYSVSREKKESFPLTVTSAQKNPTAFYLCASSISVSGANVLTFGAGSRLTVL.

The genes are TRBV5-4 and TRBJ2-4; the match to TRBD2 covers 7 bases. After removal of 4 bases from V and 9 bases from J, the junction contained 13 bases not matched to a gene. This CDR3 contains 15 residues. Germline assignment: CDR1 SGHNT and CDR2 YYREEE (reference sequence). As DNA, the CDR3 is TGTGCCAGCAGCCTGGACCCCGCGGGGGACGGCATTCAGTACTTC. Protein: CASSLDPAGDGIQYF.

The chain is built from TRBV5-1 and TRBJ2-5; 8 bases line up with TRBD2. The CDR3 runs 13 residues. Germline V lookup: CDR1 SGHRS, CDR2 YFSETQ. The ends lost 2 bases at V and 3 bases at J; junction bases unmatched: 0. The CDR3 is CASSFSGEETQYF. In DNA form, the CDR3 reads TGCGCCAGCAGCTTTAGCGGGGAAGAGACCCAGTACTTC.

The chain uses TRBV6-1 and TRBJ1-1; TRBD1 matches 7 bases. J was trimmed by 6 bases and V by 5 bases; bases with no gene match: 6. CDR1 is MNHNS and CDR2 is SASEGT in the germline V gene. The CDR3 consists of 13 residues. CDR3 loop: CASSPHRGAEAFF. CDR3 nucleotide sequence: TGTGCCAGCAGTCCACACAGGGGTGCTGAAGCTTTCTTT.

This clone was detected a few times. This rearrangement joins TRBV5-1 to TRBJ2-2; D is unresolved. CDR1 is SGHRS and CDR2 is YFSETQ in the germline V gene. V was cut by 0 bases and J by 1 base, with 4 bases left in between. CDR3 length: 14 amino acids. CDR3 amino acids: CASSLARNTGELFF. The DNA for the CDR3 is TGCGCCAGCAGCTTGGCCAGGAACACCGGGGAGCTGTTTTTT.

V is TRBV5-4 and J is TRBJ2-1, with 16 bases fitting TRBD2. The V gene's germline CDR1 is SGHNT and CDR2 YYREEE (reference sequence). J gave up 9 bases and V 0 bases, and 6 bases lay outside the gene matches. The CDR3 runs 17 residues. The CDR3 here is CASSLGGLAGGHSEQFF. The CDR3 coding sequence is TGTGCCAGCAGCTTGGGGGGACTAGCGGGGGGGCATAGTGAGCAGTTCTTC.

This sequence joins TRBV7-9 and TRBJ1-4; TRBD1 is a possible D gene (6 bases). This CDR3 has 15 amino acids. Germline lookup yields CDR1 SEHNR and CDR2 FQNEAQ (reference sequence). Trimming removed 6 bases from V and 5 bases from J, with 16 bases in between. The CDR3 bases are TGTGCCAGCAGTTCTACAGGGTGGACCAATGAAAAACTGTTTTTT. This sequence encodes CASSSTGWTNEKLFF. The entire variable domain, with the rest obtained from reference TRBV7-9 and TRBJ1-4, is as follows: DTGVSQNPRHKITKRGQNVTFRCDPISEHNRLYWYRQTLGQGPEFLTYFQNEAQLEKSRLLSDRFSAERPKGSFSTLEIQRTEQGDSAMYLCASSSTGWTNEKLFFGSGTQLSVL.

The chain joins TRBV29-1 to TRBJ2-7; 7 bases agree with TRBD2. The V gene end was trimmed by 7 bases and the J gene end by 6 bases; junction bases not matched to a gene: 12. The CDR3 runs 13 residues. Per germline, CDR1 SQVTM and CDR2 ANQGSEA. CDR3 nucleotide sequence: TGCAGCGCCAGGTTGGTAGCGGGCTCCGAGCAGTACTTC. Protein sequence: CSARLVAGSEQYF.

The V gene is TRBV9, the J gene TRBJ2-7; tentatively, D is TRBD2 (5 bases). Trimming stripped 0 bases from V and 7 bases from J, with 11 bases between. This CDR3 is 13 amino acids long. Per germline, CDR1 SGDLS and CDR2 YYNGEE. CDR3 nucleotide sequence: TGTGCCAGCAGCGTAGCGCCCCGACTAGAGCAGTACTTC. It encodes CASSVAPRLEQYF.

The chain joins TRBV6-1 to TRBJ1-5; D remains unclear. From germline, CDR1 is MNHNS and CDR2 SASEGT. The CDR3 covers 15 residues. Trimming left V 2 bases short and J 1 base short, with 9 bases between. The CDR3 sequence: CASSENWESNQPQHF. Here the CDR3 DNA reads TGTGCCAGCAGTGAAAATTGGGAGAGCAATCAGCCCCAGCATTTT.

The chain recombines TRBV5-8 with TRBJ2-3; 7 nucleotides align to TRBD2. V was pared by 0 bases and J by 2 bases, with 6 bases of the junction left unmatched. The CDR3 runs 16 residues. Germline values: CDR1 SGHTS, CDR2 YDEGEE. CDR3 sequence (DNA): TGTGCCAGCAGCTTGGCGGCTAGCGGACTCACAGATACGCAGTATTTT. It is translated as CASSLAASGLTDTQYF.

This clone was detected a few times. This rearrangement joins TRBV5-4 to TRBJ1-2; possible D gene TRBD1, 5 bases. V gave up 3 bases and J gave up 7 bases, with 16 bases separating them. The CDR3 has 14 amino acids. Germline V lookup: CDR1 SGHNT, CDR2 YYREEE (reference sequence). This CDR3 reads CASSSTGQGSGYTF. CDR3 DNA sequence: TGTGCCAGCAGCTCGACCGGCCAGGGAAGTGGCTACACCTTC.

The chain uses TRBV6-6 and TRBJ2-7; unclear D gene. This CDR3 contains 12 residues. CDR1 is MNHNY, CDR2 SVGAGI, per germline (reference sequence). Trimming pared 8 bases from V and 0 bases from J, leaving 8 bases between. The CDR3 loop is CASSPGSYEQYF. The CDR3 coding sequence is TGTGCCAGCTCCCCCGGCTCCTACGAGCAGTACTTC.

The chain couples TRBV6-4 to TRBJ2-7, with D possibly being TRBD2 (6 bases). CDR1 is MRHNA and CDR2 is SNTAGT in the germline V gene. V lost 11 bases, J lost 6 bases, and 17 bases lay in between. The CDR3 has 12 amino acids. The CDR3 coding sequence is TGTGCCTTTGGAGGGAGTGAACGCGAGCAGTACTTC. Protein: CAFGGSEREQYF.

The chain recombines TRBV27 with TRBJ1-6, with 7 bases that match TRBD1. Germline V CDR1 and CDR2: MNHEY, SMNVEV (reference sequence). V was clipped by 7 bases and J by 6 bases; unmatched bases: 6. The CDR3 extends over 14 amino acids. The CDR3 coding sequence is TGTGCCAGCAACCCTTGGGACAGTAATTCACCCCTCCACTTT. Amino acids: CASNPWDSNSPLHF.

Turning to this clone: This specimen includes other DNA sequences encoding the same CDR3. The CDR3 loop is CASSPGMNTEAFF. The CDR3, as DNA: TGTGCCAGCAGCCCGGGAATGAACACTGAAGCTTTCTTT. This rearrangement joins TRBV7-3 to TRBJ1-1; no firm D call. This CDR3 contains 13 residues. Germline V gene lookup returns CDR1 SGHTA and CDR2 FQGTGA. Trimming removed 5 bases at V and 0 bases at J, with 7 bases between.

The chain recombines TRBV6-4 with TRBJ1-2; a weak D match, TRBD1 (5 bases). The V gene lost 0 bases and the J gene lost 9 bases, with 8 bases spanning the gap. The germline gives CDR1 MRHNA, CDR2 SNTAGT. The CDR3 is 12 amino acids. The CDR3 region is CASSDSRVCYTF. The CDR3 nucleotides are TGTGCCAGCAGTGACTCCAGGGTGTGCTACACCTTC.

This chain links TRBV7-9 with TRBJ2-7; 9 bases map to TRBD1. V lost 5 bases, J lost 6 bases, and 8 bases stayed unmatched. This CDR3 comprises 14 residues. Germline loops: CDR1 SEHNR, CDR2 FQNEAQ (reference sequence). CDR3 DNA: TGTGCCAGCAGCACGGGACAGGGAGGGCGCGAGCAGTACTTC. Amino acid sequence: CASSTGQGGREQYF.

The rearrangement uses TRBV30 and TRBJ1-1; maybe TRBD1 (6 bases). Germline assignment: CDR1 GTSNPN and CDR2 SVGIG (reference sequence). Trimming left V 1 base short and J 0 bases short, with 12 bases between. The CDR3 runs to 15 residues. In DNA form, the CDR3 reads TGTGCCTGGAGTGATATACAGGGTATGAACACTGAAGCTTTCTTT. This translates into CAWSDIQGMNTEAFF.

The chain recombines TRBV30 with TRBJ1-2; weak D call: TRBD1 (6 bases). Germline V gene data show CDR1 as GTSNPN and CDR2 as SVGIG (reference sequence). The CDR3 is 15 amino acids. The V and J ends lost 4 bases and 0 bases respectively, with 15 bases between them. This chain's CDR3 is CAWTDGRGANYGYTF. CDR3 bases: TGTGCCTGGACGGACGGGAGGGGGGCTAACTATGGCTACACCTTC.

The gene calls are TRBV10-3 and TRBJ1-2; 9 bases match TRBD1. The germline V gene has CDR1 ENHRY and CDR2 SYGVKD. This CDR3 has 16 amino acids. Germline trimming cut 8 bases from V and 2 bases from J; bases unmatched to any gene: 12. The CDR3 DNA is TGTGCCATCGGGACAGGGTCGGGTCTACGGAACTATGGCTACACCTTC. Its translation: CAIGTGSGLRNYGYTF.

This rearrangement joins TRBV7-6 to TRBJ2-6, with 9 nucleotides matching TRBD1. Germline-derived CDR1 and CDR2 are SGHVS and FNYEAQ. V lost 7 bases to trimming and J lost 3 bases; unmatched junction nucleotides: 16. The CDR3 is made up of 19 amino acids. The CDR3 spells CASMLRDRVSAGGANVLTF. CDR3 bases: TGTGCCAGCATGCTCCGGGACAGGGTTTCTGCAGGTGGGGCCAACGTCCTGACTTTC.

The V gene is TRBV28, the J gene TRBJ2-5; D not resolved. Gene TRBJ2-7 matches the end of the DNA better, so the J call may be wrong. The CDR3 covers 14 residues. Germline V gene data show CDR1 as MDHEN and CDR2 as SYDVKM. CDR3 in DNA: TGTGCCAGCAGAGAGCGCTTCTACACCTACGAGCAGTACTTC. Translated, it gives CASRERFYTYEQYF.

The chain has TRBV5-1 and TRBJ2-1, with 9 bases identical to TRBD2. The CDR3 extends over 15 amino acids. With V trimmed by 6 bases and J by 10 bases, 14 bases remained unmatched. The germline CDR1 and CDR2 sequences are SGHRS and YFSETQ. The CDR3 here is CASTGPAGGAQEQFF. CDR3 DNA sequence: TGCGCCAGCACTGGCCCAGCGGGAGGAGCTCAGGAGCAGTTCTTC.

This clone is a singleton in its sample. This chain links TRBV2 with TRBJ1-2; 7 bases are a match to TRBD1. The CDR3 is 14 residues long. Germline assignment: CDR1 SNHLY and CDR2 FYNNEI. With V trimmed by 7 bases and J by 4 bases, 9 bases remained unmatched. CDR3: CASTREDRPYGYTF. The CDR3 bases are TGTGCCAGCACTAGGGAGGACAGGCCCTATGGCTACACCTTC.